One sample yielded the 19 T cell receptor beta chains listed below, sequenced in a study of a mutant IDH1 vaccine in newly diagnosed glioma. What these receptors recognize is not known. Time point noted: week 11, during vaccination. Every vaccine dose comprised 300 ug of mutant IDH1 20-mer peptide plus topical imiquimod. Repertoires were generated with immunoSEQ multiplex PCR, while TCRdb's copy carries only in-frame clones and drops some. Of tens of thousands of clones in the sample, roughly nine tenths were seen once. The sample was PBMCs, taken from a glioma patient whose treatment included an IDH1 peptide vaccine. Receptors originate from a woman in her thirties or forties with glioma.

The chain joins TRBV5-4 to TRBJ1-1; D perhaps matches TRBD1 (6 bases). The CDR3 has 14 residues. Germline values: CDR1 SGHNT, CDR2 YYREEE (reference sequence). Deletions cut 6 bases from V and 1 base from J, with 13 bases between. As DNA, the CDR3 is TGTGCCAGCACCCGCCGGGGGGCGAACACTGAAGCTTTCTTT. It yields the protein CASTRRGANTEAFF.

The chain is built from TRBV15 and TRBJ1-2, with 7 bases matching TRBD1. The CDR3 loop spans 14 amino acids. Per the germline V gene, CDR1 is LNHNV and CDR2 is YYDKDF (reference sequence). V was pared by 5 bases and J by 7 bases, with 10 bases of the junction left unmatched. The CDR3 DNA reads as TGTGCCACCAGCCTTAACAGGGGTCCTCGTGGCTACACCTTC. Translating gives CATSLNRGPRGYTF.

This chain connects TRBV6-5 to TRBJ2-5; D possibly corresponds to TRBD1 (6 bases). Germline V gives CDR1 MNHEY, CDR2 SVGAGI. CDR3 length: 16 residues. V lost 0 bases and J 2 bases, leaving 13 bases between the germline ends. The CDR3 nucleotides are TGTGCCAGCAGTTACTCGGGGACACAACGGCAAGAGACCCAGTACTTC. This translates into CASSYSGTQRQETQYF.

J is TRBJ2-7 and V is TRBV12-5; D unclear. CDR1 LGHNT and CDR2 FRNRAP come from the germline V gene. This CDR3 is 15 amino acids long. V lost 0 bases to trimming and J lost 0 bases, with 9 bases between them. CDR3 sequence (DNA): TGTGCTAGTGGTTTGGTAATACGTAGCTCCTACGAGCAGTACTTC. Its translation: CASGLVIRSSYEQYF.

The CDR3 bases are TGTGCCATATCCGACACCCTTTACGAGCAGTACTTC. Its translation is CAISDTLYEQYF. V gene TRBV6-4 combines with J gene TRBJ2-7; D is undetermined. V lost 10 bases, J lost 4 bases, and 14 bases lay in between. Looked up from germline, CDR1 is MRHNA and CDR2 is SNTAGT. The CDR3 is made up of 12 amino acids.

The genes are TRBV2 and TRBJ1-2; TRBD1 matches 7 bases. J lost 2 bases, V lost 1 base, and 7 bases had no gene match. The CDR3 has 16 amino acids. The germline V gene has CDR1 SNHLY and CDR2 FYNNEI. CDR3 bases: TGTGCCAGCAGTGAAGACCGAGGCAGGGGGAACTATGGCTACACCTTC. It codes for CASSEDRGRGNYGYTF.

For the CDR3, the DNA is TGCGCCAGCAGCCAAGTCCAGGGAGTGGCGGATGGCTACACCTTC. As protein: CASSQVQGVADGYTF. This chain links TRBV4-3 with TRBJ1-2; D is possibly TRBD1 (5 bases). V gave up 1 base and J gave up 6 bases, with 15 bases separating them. Germline V gene data show CDR1 as LGHNA and CDR2 as YSLEER. CDR3 length: 15 residues.

With respect to this clone: At one of its ends the junction is not consistent with the germline gene, which may arise from a read error. The V and J genes are TRBV7-7 and TRBJ1-5; D is unclear. Germline V lookup: CDR1 SSHAT, CDR2 FNYEAQ (reference sequence). The CDR3 contains 13 residues. The CDR3 sequence is CASSLALNQPQHF. DNA of the CDR3: TGTGCTAGCAGCTTAGCCCTAAATCAGCCCCAGCATTTT.

The chain combines TRBV10-1 with TRBJ2-4; the match to TRBD2 covers 12 bases. The CDR3 is 15 residues long. Germline V gene sequence: CDR1 WNHNN, CDR2 SYGVQD (reference sequence). The V gene end was trimmed by 5 bases and the J gene end by 4 bases; junction bases not matched to a gene: 3. The CDR3 here is CASSNGTSGKNIQYF. In DNA, the CDR3 is TGCGCCAGCAGTAACGGGACTAGCGGGAAAAACATTCAGTACTTC.

V gene TRBV12-5 combines with J gene TRBJ1-1, with D uncertain. Germline CDR1 is LGHNT and CDR2 is FRNRAP. Trimming took off 7 bases at V and 7 bases at J, with 19 bases between the two ends. This CDR3 is built from 14 residues. The CDR3 nucleotides read TGTGCTAGTGCCCCGAAGGGATTTGGCCATGAAGCTTTCTTT. It codes for CASAPKGFGHEAFF.

The chain recombines TRBV29-1 with TRBJ1-1; D is possibly TRBD1 (6 bases). V shed 3 bases and J shed 8 bases, with 13 bases lying between them. Per the germline V gene, CDR1 is SQVTM and CDR2 is ANQGSEA. The CDR3 contains 12 residues. The CDR3 DNA reads TGCAGCGTTGATGAGGGGGGGACCGAAGCTTTCTTT. Translating gives CSVDEGGTEAFF.

The J gene is TRBJ1-2, the V gene TRBV7-2; D gene ambiguous. Germline CDR1 is SGHTA and CDR2 is FQGNSA. CDR3 size: 14 residues. Trimming removed 1 base at V and 2 bases at J, with 8 bases between. CDR3 nucleotides: TGTGCCAGCAGCTTAGACCGGGGAAACTATGGCTACACCTTC. The encoded protein is CASSLDRGNYGYTF.

The CDR3 loop reads CASARGGPYEQYF. Here the CDR3 DNA reads TGTGCCAGCGCCCGGGGGGGCCCCTACGAGCAGTACTTC. This chain connects TRBV27 to TRBJ2-7; TRBD2 matches 8 bases. The germline gives CDR1 MNHEY, CDR2 SMNVEV (reference sequence). V lost 8 bases, J lost 2 bases, and 5 bases stayed unmatched. The CDR3 is 13 amino acids.

This clone has a single count. The J gene is TRBJ1-1, the V gene TRBV30; a weak D match, TRBD1 (6 bases). Looked up from germline, CDR1 is GTSNPN and CDR2 is SVGIG (reference sequence). Trimming stripped 3 bases from V and 4 bases from J, with 15 bases between. The CDR3 consists of 14 residues. CDR3 loop: CAWRNRAAGTEAFF. In DNA, the CDR3 is TGTGCCTGGAGGAACAGGGCGGCGGGCACTGAAGCTTTCTTT.

The rearrangement uses TRBV4-1 and TRBJ2-5, with TRBD2 as a possible D gene (7 bases). Germline V gives CDR1 MGHRA, CDR2 YSYEKL. The CDR3 runs 17 residues. V was shortened by 0 bases and J by 1 base, with 15 bases between the two germline ends. This CDR3 reads CASSQDLTGGLQETQYF. For the CDR3, the DNA is TGCGCCAGCAGCCAAGATCTAACGGGGGGCCTCCAAGAGACCCAGTACTTC.

V is TRBV5-1 and J is TRBJ1-1; TRBD1 aligns across 8 bases. V was pared by 6 bases and J by 4 bases, with 11 bases of the junction left unmatched. The germline V gene encodes CDR1 SGHRS and CDR2 YFSETQ. The CDR3 loop spans 15 amino acids. The CDR3 sequence is CASTLSGQGVTEAFF. CDR3 DNA sequence: TGCGCCAGCACCCTCTCTGGACAGGGCGTCACTGAAGCTTTCTTT. Full variable domain (outside the CDR3, taken from reference TRBV5-1 and TRBJ1-1): KAGVTQTPRYLIKTRGQQVTLSCSPISGHRSVSWYQQTPGQGLQFLFEYFSETQRNKGNFPGRFSGRQFSNSRSEMNVSTLELGDSALYLCASTLSGQGVTEAFFGQGTRLTVV.

With regard to this clone: Compared with germline, one end of the junction differs, possibly owing to a read error. The chain uses TRBV7-7 and TRBJ2-1; TRBD1 might be the D (5 bases). Germline loops: CDR1 SSHAT, CDR2 FNYEAQ (reference sequence). There are 14 residues in the CDR3. This CDR3 reads CASSLGSGINEQFF. In nucleotides, the CDR3 is TGTGCTAGCAGCTTAGGCTCAGGGATCAATGAGCAGTTCTTC.

The chain is built from TRBV9 and TRBJ2-5; D tentatively fits TRBD1 or TRBD2 (7 bases each). Trimming cost V 0 bases and J 5 bases, with 11 bases left between them. The CDR3 contains 14 residues. From germline, CDR1 is SGDLS and CDR2 YYNGEE. CDR3 coding DNA: TGTGCCAGCAGCGTAGACCAGGGGGGGGAGACCCAGTACTTC. This translates into CASSVDQGGETQYF. The full variable domain, rest sourced from reference TRBV9 and TRBJ2-5, is DSGVTQTPKHLITATGQRVTLRCSPRSGDLSVYWYQQSLDQGLQFLIQYYNGEERAKGNILERFSAQQFPDLHSELNLSSLELGDSALYFCASSVDQGGETQYFGPGTRLLVL.

V usage is TRBV14 and J usage is TRBJ2-2; D not certain. V gave up 1 base and J gave up 3 bases, with 12 bases separating them. The germline gives CDR1 SGHDN, CDR2 FVKESK. The CDR3 loop spans 16 amino acids. CDR3 loop: CASSQVAWFDTGELFF. CDR3 bases: TGTGCCAGCAGCCAAGTTGCCTGGTTTGACACCGGGGAGCTGTTTTTT.